This T cell receptor beta chain was observed in a study of control samples from healthy donors and cancer patients. Sequencing was performed with immunoSEQ multiplex PCR; in TCRdb, only in-frame clones are kept and a portion is missing. The sample consists of about 120,000 clones, roughly 90% of them appearing once. CDR1 SGHRS and CDR2 YFSETQ come from the germline V gene. V dropped 0 bases and J dropped 6; count of bases not matched to a gene: 4. This CDR3 is 15 amino acids long. The specimen was blood. The chain recombines TRBV5-1 with TRBJ1-2; 11 bases align to TRBD1. This sequence originates from a man in his forties or fifties in good health. CDR3 protein: CASSLAGQGGDGYTF. The CDR3 nucleotides read TGCGCCAGCAGCTTGGCGGGACAGGGGGGAGATGGCTACACCTTC.